The following is a T cell receptor beta chain sequence with its context. Its antigen is currently unknown. Trimming shortened V by 4 bases and J by 7 bases, and 19 bases separated the two germline ends. The germline V gene encodes CDR1 LNHNV and CDR2 YYDKDF (reference sequence). This CDR3 has 15 amino acids. The sample is drawn from a study of neoadjuvant anti-PD-1 for oral cavity cancer. Turning to the study itself: Patients without progression got a fourth dose around day 43.

Points from the study as a whole: With a few patients per group, TCR findings need larger cohorts.

Method: immunoSEQ multiplex PCR; TCRdb's copy keeps in-frame clones and lacks some. This sample carries under 8,500 clones, about 48% of them seen once, and the ten largest clones take over 9%. This sample comprised tumor tissue, obtained before nivolumab (anti-PD-1) treatment. This sequence originates from a person aged 35-79 years with oral cavity squamous cell carcinoma. V usage is TRBV15 and J usage is TRBJ2-5, with D possibly being TRBD1 or TRBD2 (6 bases each). The CDR3 region is CATSTRGVGSGTQYF. The CDR3 region has the DNA TGTGCCACCAGCACGAGGGGGGTGGGGTCGGGGACCCAGTACTTC.